This passage covers 25 T cell receptor beta chains from one sample sequenced in a study of CD8+ T cells in alopecia areata. Extracted RNA was reverse transcribed into cDNA, the sequencing template. Produced via immunoSEQ multiplex PCR; TCRdb's table is partial and in-frame only. Seen here are around 180,000 clones, roughly 60% observed once, and the top ten hold 1%. Treatment denoted: oral pan-JAK inhibitor, 5-10 mg twice daily. Sequenced material: CD4+ T cells sorted from blood, taken at week 24, from a patient treated with tofacitinib. These receptors were taken from a human donor with alopecia areata.

The rearrangement joins TRBV4-1 to TRBJ1-5; D uncertain. V lost 3 bases and J lost 2, with 17 bases in between. The V gene's germline CDR1 is MGHRA and CDR2 YSYEKL. The CDR3 consists of 17 residues. CDR3 in DNA: TGCGCCAGCAGCCAGTCAGGTCAGTTGGTGGGCAATCAGCCCCAGCATTTT. Protein sequence: CASSQSGQLVGNQPQHF.

The gene calls are TRBV5-6 and TRBJ1-2; D perhaps matches TRBD1 (5 bases). The CDR3 has 11 amino acids. Germline loops: CDR1 SGHDT, CDR2 YYEEEE. V lost 7 bases, J lost 7 bases, and 11 bases lay in between. The CDR3 DNA is TGTGCCAGCTGGGGCGAGAGTGGCTACACCTTC. The encoded protein is CASWGESGYTF.

This rearrangement joins TRBV29-1 to TRBJ1-1, with 8 bases that match TRBD1. The CDR3 runs 14 residues. With V trimmed by 0 bases and J by 6 bases, 6 bases remained unmatched. Per germline, CDR1 SQVTM and CDR2 ANQGSEA. This chain's CDR3 is CSVEDRNRGAEAFF. CDR3 DNA sequence: TGCAGCGTTGAAGATCGCAACAGGGGGGCTGAAGCTTTCTTT.

This chain links TRBV29-1 with TRBJ2-3; 8 bases align to TRBD1. Looked up from germline, CDR1 is SQVTM and CDR2 is ANQGSEA. With 6 bases clipped from V and 5 bases from J, the junction kept 7 bases outside the gene matches. The CDR3 runs 13 residues. CDR3 sequence: CSVGGQEGDTQYF. CDR3 bases: TGCAGCGTGGGGGGACAGGAGGGAGATACGCAGTATTTT.

The chain combines TRBV4-3 with TRBJ1-1; 7 bases are a match to TRBD1. Looked up from germline, CDR1 is LGHNA and CDR2 is YSLEER. The junction had 3 bases not matched to a gene; V was cut back by 5 bases and J by 3 bases. This CDR3 contains 13 residues. This chain's CDR3 is CASSNQGDTEAFF. Written as DNA, the CDR3 is TGCGCCAGCAGCAATCAGGGGGACACTGAAGCTTTCTTT.

V gene TRBV5-1 combines with J gene TRBJ1-6; D is undetermined. The germline gives CDR1 SGHRS, CDR2 YFSETQ. This CDR3 spans 13 amino acids. With 4 bases removed from V and 9 bases from J, the gap between germline ends came to 11 bases. The CDR3 loop reads CASSMELLSPLHF. CDR3 bases: TGCGCCAGCAGCATGGAACTCCTTTCACCCCTCCACTTT.

The J gene is TRBJ1-1, the V gene TRBV15; tentatively, D is TRBD1 (5 bases). The CDR3 extends over 13 amino acids. V lost 0 bases, J lost 5 bases, and 7 bases lay in between. Per germline, CDR1 LNHNV and CDR2 YYDKDF (reference sequence). CDR3 in DNA: TGTGCCACCAGCAGAGAGGGACGGACTGAAGCTTTCTTT. Translation gives CATSREGRTEAFF.

The chain couples TRBV6-5 to TRBJ1-2; D is perhaps TRBD1 (5 bases). V lost 0 bases to trimming and J lost 7 bases, with 12 bases between them. Germline V CDR1 and CDR2: MNHEY, SVGAGI. This CDR3 has 14 amino acids. This CDR3 reads CASSYSGVDSGYTF. The CDR3 DNA reads TGTGCCAGCAGTTACTCGGGGGTTGATTCTGGCTACACCTTC.

CDR3 sequence: CASSVASGEETQYF. DNA for the CDR3: TGTGCCAGCAGCGTAGCTAGCGGGGAAGAGACCCAGTACTTC. This chain links TRBV9 with TRBJ2-5; TRBD2 agrees at 9 bases. The CDR3 runs to 14 residues. Germline trimming cut 0 bases from V and 3 bases from J; bases unmatched to any gene: 0. Germline assignment: CDR1 SGDLS and CDR2 YYNGEE.

The rearrangement joins TRBV5-1 to TRBJ1-1; unclear D gene. Trimming took 0 bases from V and 0 from J, leaving 9 bases between them. The CDR3 runs 15 residues. Germline CDR1 is SGHRS and CDR2 is YFSETQ. As DNA, the CDR3 is TGCGCCAGCAGCTTGGATGGCCGGGTGAACACTGAAGCTTTCTTT. Translating it yields CASSLDGRVNTEAFF.

The J gene is TRBJ1-2, the V gene TRBV10-3; D not certain. CDR1 is ENHRY and CDR2 is SYGVKD in the germline V gene. V gave up 3 bases and J gave up 8 bases, with 10 bases separating them. The length of the CDR3 is 12 residues. The DNA of the CDR3 is TGTGCCATCAGTGATCCCGTGTTGGGCTACACCTTC. Amino acids: CAISDPVLGYTF.

This clone was seen just once. This chain uses TRBV30 with TRBJ1-6; TRBD1 might be the D (5 bases). Germline V gives CDR1 GTSNPN, CDR2 SVGIG (reference sequence). The CDR3 spans 15 residues. V was cut by 2 bases and J by 5 bases, with 13 bases left in between. CDR3 DNA sequence: TGTGCCTGGAGTCAGGGTACGTCGGATAATTCACCCCTCCACTTT. Amino acid sequence: CAWSQGTSDNSPLHF.

This clone was observed a few times. The chain carries TRBV29-1 and TRBJ1-2; 10 nucleotides match TRBD1. The CDR3 extends over 13 amino acids. The V gene end was trimmed by 6 bases and the J gene end by 5 bases; junction bases not matched to a gene: 6. Germline loops: CDR1 SQVTM, CDR2 ANQGSEA. CDR3 sequence: CSVGPGQGYGYTF. CDR3 nucleotide sequence: TGCAGCGTCGGACCGGGACAGGGGTATGGCTACACCTTC.

In this sample, this clone turned up once. The chain couples TRBV7-2 to TRBJ2-4; D unclear. The germline V gene has CDR1 SGHTA and CDR2 FQGNSA. The V gene lost 4 bases and the J gene lost 4 bases, with 14 bases spanning the gap. The CDR3 spans 15 residues. CDR3 coding DNA: TGTGCCAGCAGCTCCCAATCAGTCGGGAAAAACATTCAGTACTTC. It encodes CASSSQSVGKNIQYF.

This clone was seen a handful of times. The chain is built from TRBV29-1 and TRBJ2-1; 8 bases fit TRBD1. This CDR3 region has 13 residues. Germline V gene sequence: CDR1 SQVTM, CDR2 ANQGSEA. Germline trimming cut 4 bases from V and 4 bases from J; bases unmatched to any gene: 3. The chain's CDR3 is CSVVHRGYNEQFF. Written as DNA, the CDR3 is TGCAGCGTTGTGCACAGGGGGTACAATGAGCAGTTCTTC.

The chain links TRBV7-8 to TRBJ2-3; D may be TRBD2 (6 bases). V was trimmed by 4 bases and J by 4 bases, leaving 12 bases between them. This CDR3 region has 14 residues. Per the germline V gene, CDR1 is SGHVS and CDR2 is FQNEAQ. This CDR3 is CASSSQLAPDTQYF. In DNA form, the CDR3 reads TGTGCCAGCAGCTCTCAACTAGCACCAGATACGCAGTATTTT.

The J gene is TRBJ2-1, the V gene TRBV7-3; 8 bases map to TRBD2. From germline, CDR1 is SGHTA and CDR2 FQGTGA. Trimming at V came to 5 bases and at J to 2 bases, leaving 8 bases not matched to a gene. The CDR3 length is 16 residues. The CDR3 nucleotides read TGTGCCAGCAGCCCCGTAGCGGGGATAACCTACAATGAGCAGTTCTTC. Its translation is CASSPVAGITYNEQFF.

The chain links TRBV29-1 to TRBJ2-7, with 7 positions matching TRBD1. This CDR3 is 13 amino acids long. V dropped 4 bases and J dropped 5; count of bases not matched to a gene: 8. The germline V gene encodes CDR1 SQVTM and CDR2 ANQGSEA. CDR3 region: CSVARTGAHEQYF. CDR3 bases: TGCAGCGTTGCCCGCACAGGGGCCCACGAGCAGTACTTC.

The chain employs TRBV2 and TRBJ1-2, with 8 bases matching TRBD1. The CDR3 totals 16 residues. The germline V gene has CDR1 SNHLY and CDR2 FYNNEI. Unmatched junction bases numbered 6, after V lost 1 base and J lost 2 bases. The CDR3, as DNA: TGTGCCAGCAGTGAAGAGCGACAGGGGCGAAACTATGGCTACACCTTC. Protein sequence: CASSEERQGRNYGYTF.

The chain combines TRBV5-1 with TRBJ2-3, with 9 bases matching TRBD1. The V and J ends lost 3 bases and 6 bases, in that order; junction bases with no gene match: 8. Germline assignment: CDR1 SGHRS and CDR2 YFSETQ. The CDR3 is 15 amino acids. The CDR3 spells CASSSSRDRVDTQYF. In nucleotides, the CDR3 is TGCGCCAGCAGCTCCTCCCGGGACAGGGTGGATACGCAGTATTTT.

This clone was observed a few times. The CDR3 loop reads CSVVGTGGTDTQYF. The CDR3 bases are TGCAGCGTTGTAGGGACAGGGGGCACAGATACGCAGTATTTT. This rearrangement joins TRBV29-1 to TRBJ2-3; 10 bases agree with TRBD1. Germline CDR1 is SQVTM and CDR2 is ANQGSEA. The CDR3 is 14 amino acids. Trimming at V came to 4 bases and at J to 1 base, leaving 2 bases not matched to a gene.

Concerning this clone: Other DNA sequences in the same sample also yield this CDR3. V gene TRBV10-3 combines with J gene TRBJ1-2; D not certain. Trimming pared 0 bases from V and 2 bases from J, leaving 4 bases between. Germline CDR1 and CDR2: ENHRY and SYGVKD. This CDR3 region has 13 residues. CDR3 bases: TGTGCCATCAGTGAGTCCGGCAACTATGGCTACACCTTC. Its translation: CAISESGNYGYTF.

J is TRBJ1-6 and V is TRBV30; maybe TRBD1 (6 bases). Trimming pared 3 bases from V and 4 bases from J, leaving 10 bases between. The CDR3 is 14 amino acids. Germline CDR1 GTSNPN, CDR2 SVGIG (reference sequence). The CDR3 DNA is TGTGCCTGGAGGATCAGGGGTTATAATTCACCCCTCCACTTT. Protein product: CAWRIRGYNSPLHF. Using reference TRBV30 and TRBJ1-6 for the parts outside the CDR3, the full variable domain is SQTIHQWPATLVQPVGSPLSLECTVEGTSNPNLYWYRQAAGRGLQLLFYSVGIGQISSEVPQNLSASRPQDRQFILSSKKLLLSDSGFYLCAWRIRGYNSPLHFGNGTRLTVT.

This rearrangement joins TRBV30 to TRBJ1-1, with D perhaps matching TRBD1 (6 bases). The CDR3 has 13 amino acids. Trimming cost V 3 bases and J 5 bases, with 13 bases left between them. Looked up from germline, CDR1 is GTSNPN and CDR2 is SVGIG (reference sequence). CDR3 nucleotide sequence: TGTGCCTGGAGAGGGGGAGGAGGGACTGAAGCTTTCTTT. This gives the protein CAWRGGGGTEAFF.

V is TRBV7-9 and J is TRBJ1-2, with D unclear. The CDR3 spans 12 residues. Trimming shortened V by 2 bases and J by 5 bases, and 6 bases separated the two germline ends. Germline V gene sequence: CDR1 SEHNR, CDR2 FQNEAQ (reference sequence). The chain's CDR3 is CASSLTGYGYTF. Here the CDR3 DNA reads TGTGCCAGCAGCTTAACGGGGTATGGCTACACCTTC.